Shown below are 24 T cell receptor beta chains from a single sample sequenced in a study of CD4 and CD8 cells across lung adenocarcinoma regions. TCRdb independently ran MiXCR on the PCR reads; one entry per CDR3 protein. Of about 12,000 distinct CDR3 sequences in the sample, around 50% were seen once. The source material was CD8+ T cells from the margin of a lung tumor. The receptors shown here come from a female donor with lung adenocarcinoma. The CD4 and CD8 labels of this study may be unreliable.

By share of the sample, this clonotype is medium-sized. The rearrangement links TRBV6-5 to TRBJ2-7, with 7 nucleotides matching TRBD2. The length of the CDR3 is 16 residues. The V and J ends lost 4 bases and 0 bases, in that order; junction bases with no gene match: 9. Germline lookup yields CDR1 MNHEY and CDR2 SVGAGI. In DNA form, the CDR3 reads TGTGCCAGCAGTTCGTGGGAGGGCGACTTCTCCTACGAGCAGTACTTC. It is translated as CASSSWEGDFSYEQYF.

The J gene is TRBJ2-3, the V gene TRBV30; maybe TRBD2 (5 bases). Trimming cost V 0 bases and J 5 bases, with 6 bases left between them. The CDR3 contains 12 residues. Germline V gene data show CDR1 as GTSNPN and CDR2 as SVGIG (reference sequence). CDR3 sequence (DNA): TGTGCCTGGAGTGTACGGGGAGATACGCAGTATTTT. It codes for CAWSVRGDTQYF.

This chain links TRBV10-1 with TRBJ2-3; maybe TRBD2 (6 bases). The V gene's germline CDR1 is WNHNN and CDR2 SYGVQD (reference sequence). The CDR3 runs 14 residues. Deletions cut 4 bases from V and 12 bases from J, with 20 bases between. The CDR3 nucleotides read TGCGCCAGCAGTGGGTTAACTAGCACAGACATTCAGTATTTT. Residues: CASSGLTSTDIQYF.

This clonotype has only a few counts. The chain is built from TRBV2 and TRBJ2-5, with D unclear. The CDR3 has 15 amino acids. V was pared by 6 bases and J by 1 base, with 15 bases between. The V gene's germline CDR1 is SNHLY and CDR2 FYNNEI. In nucleotides, the CDR3 is TGTGCCAGCAGCAAAAGGATAGGGCCCCAAGAGACCCAGTACTTC. This encodes CASSKRIGPQETQYF.

The V and J genes are TRBV5-3 and TRBJ1-1, with D perhaps matching TRBD1 (6 bases). TRBV5-3 is an ORF for which the function is uncertain. Trimming stripped 4 bases from V and 4 bases from J, with 17 bases between. The length of the CDR3 is 15 residues. In nucleotides, the CDR3 is TGTGCCAGAAGCGGAGAAGAGGGGGGGGTCACTGAAGCTTTCTTT. Its protein is CARSGEEGGVTEAFF.

The chain joins TRBV6-5 to TRBJ2-3, with D perhaps matching TRBD2 (6 bases). TRBJ2-1 matches the DNA end more closely, so the J call is doubtful. The CDR3 has 15 residues. Germline V lookup: CDR1 MNHEY, CDR2 SVGAGI. The CDR3 sequence: CASRFSGVSGNEQFF. The CDR3 bases are TGTGCCAGCAGATTCTCCGGGGTTAGCGGAAATGAGCAGTTCTTC.

The chain uses TRBV11-1 and TRBJ2-4, with 8 bases fitting TRBD2. V was clipped by 5 bases and J by 8 bases; unmatched bases: 17. CDR1 and CDR2 (germline): SGHAT, FQDESV (reference sequence). This CDR3 region has 17 residues. The CDR3 bases are TGTGCCAGCAGCCCCCGGGGGGGGTCGAGACGAACAGACATTCAGTACTTC. Translating gives CASSPRGGSRRTDIQYF.

This clonotype occurred once. Lacking the conserved final phenylalanine or tryptophan, this CDR3 likely reflects a read error. The DNA is omitted, as the CDR3 cannot be located on it reliably, and the CDR3 follows TCRdb's listing. The J gene is TRBJ2-1, the V gene TRBV10-3; TRBD1 was called by the table and not checked on the DNA. Per germline, CDR1 ENHRY and CDR2 SYGVKD. The CDR3 is 12 residues long, counting both termini. CDR3: CAIPTLFGLPHP.

This clonotype has just a few counts. The chain is built from TRBV5-6 and TRBJ2-3; TRBD2 aligns across 7 bases. This CDR3 spans 15 amino acids. Per the germline V gene, CDR1 is SGHDT and CDR2 is YYEEEE. V lost 2 bases and J lost 1; bases outside the gene matches: 4. CDR3 region: CASSFLGGGTDTQYF. CDR3 coding DNA: TGTGCCAGCAGCTTTCTGGGGGGGGGCACAGATACGCAGTATTTT.

This rearrangement joins TRBV27 to TRBJ1-2; no definite D call. Germline CDR1 MNHEY, CDR2 SMNVEV (reference sequence). The CDR3 has 14 amino acids. The germline V and J ends were trimmed by 2 bases and 1 base, with 8 bases remaining between them. This CDR3 reads CASSLRAFNYGYTF. The CDR3 DNA reads as TGTGCCAGCAGTTTACGGGCATTTAACTATGGCTACACCTTC.

This rearrangement joins TRBV27 to TRBJ1-4; D ambiguous. CDR1 is MNHEY and CDR2 is SMNVEV in the germline V gene (reference sequence). This CDR3 has 16 residues. Trimming shortened V by 0 bases and J by 5 bases, and 13 bases separated the two germline ends. Here the CDR3 DNA reads TGTGCCAGCAGTTTATCTGTATTCGCGATAAATGAAAAACTGTTTTTT. Encoded protein: CASSLSVFAINEKLFF.

In its sample, this clonotype was seen many times. The genes are TRBV27 and TRBJ2-7; no clear D. Germline V gives CDR1 MNHEY, CDR2 SMNVEV (reference sequence). The ends were cut back, 0 bases at V and 0 bases at J, with 6 bases in the middle. This CDR3 is 14 amino acids long. The CDR3 spells CASSLSVSSYEQYF. The CDR3 DNA reads as TGTGCCAGCAGTTTATCCGTCAGCTCCTACGAGCAGTACTTC.

V is TRBV5-6 and J is TRBJ2-6, with 7 positions matching TRBD1. Germline CDR1 SGHDT, CDR2 YYEEEE. The CDR3 sequence is 17 residues long. V trimming: 4 bases; J trimming: 0 bases; junction bases outside the gene matches: 7. The CDR3 nucleotides are TGTGCCAGCAGCGCCGGGACAGCAAGCTCTGGGGCCAACGTCCTGACTTTC. This encodes CASSAGTASSGANVLTF.

By share of the sample, this clonotype is medium-sized (0.01 to 0.1%). The V gene is TRBV27, the J gene TRBJ1-1, with D uncertain. Trimming took off 2 bases at V and 7 bases at J, with 8 bases between the two ends. The CDR3 spans 12 residues. Germline CDR1 and CDR2: MNHEY and SMNVEV (reference sequence). The CDR3 DNA reads TGTGCCAGCAGTTTAGGAGGCCGTGAAGCTTTCTTT. It translates to CASSLGGREAFF.

V and J are TRBV25-1 and TRBJ2-4; 8 bases are shared with TRBD1. Gene TRBJ2-3 matches the end of the DNA better, so the J call may be wrong. The CDR3 contains 16 residues. Germline V lookup: CDR1 MGHDK, CDR2 SYGVNS. Here the CDR3 DNA reads TGTGCCAGCAGTGAAGTTCGGGCAGGGGGCGTGGACATTCAGTATTTT. Residues: CASSEVRAGGVDIQYF.

This clonotype was recorded many times. The V and J genes are TRBV6-1 and TRBJ2-3; possible D gene TRBD2, 6 bases. CDR1 and CDR2 (germline): MNHNS, SASEGT. Trimming took 4 bases from V and 3 from J, leaving 14 bases between them. CDR3 size: 15 residues. In DNA form, the CDR3 reads TGTGCCAGCAGTGGTAGCGTCGGGAGTACAGATACGCAGTATTTT. Translated, it gives CASSGSVGSTDTQYF.

On this clonotype itself: The junction differs from germline at one of its ends, possibly a read error. This chain connects TRBV6-1 to TRBJ2-3, with D perhaps assigned TRBD1 or TRBD2 (6 bases each). Germline-derived CDR1 and CDR2 are MNHNS and SASEGT. The CDR3 has 20 amino acids. The CDR3 spells CASTVFSGLAGGRGTDTQYF. The CDR3, as DNA: TGTGCCAGCACGGTTTTCTCTGGGCTAGCCGGGGGCCGTGGCACAGATACCCAGTATTTT.

This clonotype was picked up a small number of times. DNA for the CDR3: TGTGCCAGCAGCTACGAACGAGGGGTAGGGCAAGAGACCCAGTACTTC. It is translated as CASSYERGVGQETQYF. The chain combines TRBV12-3 or TRBV12-4 with TRBJ2-5; D may be TRBD1 or TRBD2 (5 bases each). The CDR3 spans 16 residues. V lost 6 bases and J lost 2, with 19 bases in between.

The CDR3 DNA reads as TGTGCCAGCGCTTGGGGCCGGGTCCCAGATACCCAGTACTTC. It specifies CASAWGRVPDTQYF. The chain has TRBV27 and TRBJ2-5, with D possibly matching TRBD1 (5 bases). Germline V gene lookup returns CDR1 MNHEY and CDR2 SMNVEV (reference sequence). The CDR3 covers 14 residues. Trimming took off 8 bases at V and 8 bases at J, with 21 bases between the two ends.

About this clonotype: At one end the junction does not follow the germline gene, possibly because of a read error. The chain couples TRBV10-1 to TRBJ2-3; possibly TRBD2 for D (5 bases). CDR1 and CDR2 (germline): WNHNN, SYGVQD (reference sequence). The length of the CDR3 is 14 residues. The CDR3 is CASRGLTNQDTQYF. In DNA form, the CDR3 reads TGCGCCAGCCGCGGGTTAACTAACCAAGATACCCAGTACTTT.

Concerning this clonotype itself: One end of the junction is discordant with germline, which a read error may explain. The chain recombines TRBV6-1 with TRBJ2-4; D uncertain. CDR1 is MNHNS, CDR2 SASEGT, per germline. CDR3 size: 16 residues. CDR3 bases: TGTGCCAGCAGGGACCCTAGGCTGTGGGCCAAAGACATTCAGTACTTC. Translated: CASRDPRLWAKDIQYF.

V gene TRBV27 combines with J gene TRBJ2-1, with D tentatively TRBD2 (5 bases). The better agreement between TRBJ2-7 and the DNA end casts doubt on the J call. Germline V gives CDR1 MNHEY, CDR2 SMNVEV (reference sequence). The CDR3 runs to 14 residues. The CDR3 nucleotides are TGTGCGGGCAGTGTGGGCGGGTTCCAAGATACGCAGTACTTC. This gives the protein CAGSVGGFQDTQYF.

The chain couples TRBV6-5 to TRBJ2-3; D may correspond to TRBD1 or TRBD2 (5 bases each). The J call could be wrong; TRBJ2-1 is a better fit for the DNA end. Germline CDR1 MNHEY, CDR2 SVGAGI. The CDR3 sequence is 15 residues long. CDR3 bases: TGTGCCAGCAGATTCTCCGGGGCTAGCAGAGATACGCAGTTCTTC. This codes for CASRFSGASRDTQFF.

J is TRBJ2-5 and V is TRBV5-1; 9 nucleotides match TRBD1. Trimming cost V 6 bases and J 5 bases; bases outside gene matches: 11. The CDR3 contains 15 residues. Germline V gives CDR1 SGHRS, CDR2 YFSETQ. Here the CDR3 DNA reads TGCGCCAGCACCCCCTGGGACAGGGCTTTCGAGACCCAGTACTTC. It is translated as CASTPWDRAFETQYF.